This record concerns one T cell receptor beta chain sequence. Its target is not known. Methods used by the authors: ImmunoSEQ gave junction-only sequences without quality scores, so filtering differed. Data came from immunoSEQ multiplex PCR; TCRdb stores just in-frame clones and leaves some out. The V and J calls and clone size were taken over from that table, and D and trimming were inferred from the DNA. The sample consists of under 1,900,000 clones, approximately 98.5% of them appearing once. The record originates from a study of shared clonotypes between healthy human individuals. Findings and caveats of the study: The represented genetic and exposure-history diversity was limited by the small number of donors. Clonotypes shared by all four donors outscored non-shared clonotypes in generation probability.

Trimming stripped 7 bases from V and 5 bases from J, with 18 bases between. CDR1 is SGHRS and CDR2 is YFSETQ in the germline V gene. The CDR3 runs to 14 residues. Sequencing was performed on naive CD4+ T cells sorted from blood. The subset denotes: CD45RA+ positively selected. The sequence was collected from a young man in good health. This rearrangement joins TRBV5-1 to TRBJ2-5, with D uncertain. Here the CDR3 DNA reads TGCGCCAGCTCCTTTGGGGTAGTCGAGGAGACCCAGTACTTC. Protein product: CASSFGVVEETQYF.